The 27 T cell receptor beta chains presented below share a single source sample, sequenced in a study of cytomegalovirus exposure and HLA in healthy donors. The PCR contained 60 Vbeta and 13 Jbeta primers. Sequencing used immunoSEQ multiplex PCR; TCRdb keeps in-frame clones, though not all of them. This sample has roughly 180,000 clones, with around 82% found just once. Source material: PBMCs. These receptors were taken from a man younger than 40 in good health and CMV-seronegative.

This chain joins TRBV5-8 and TRBJ2-5; maybe TRBD2 (5 bases). The CDR3 length is 11 residues. Trimming stripped 2 bases from V and 9 bases from J, with 8 bases between. The germline gives CDR1 SGHTS, CDR2 YDEGEE. The CDR3, as DNA: TGTGCCAGCAGCTTCGGGGTATCCCAGTACTTC. Its protein product is CASSFGVSQYF.

The J gene is TRBJ2-3, the V gene TRBV5-4; 8 bases are shared with TRBD2. The germline gives CDR1 SGHNT, CDR2 YYREEE (reference sequence). The CDR3 spans 15 residues. J gave up 7 bases and V 4 bases, and 11 bases lay outside the gene matches. The CDR3 nucleotides are TGTGCCAGCAGCCCGCCGGGGGGGCCCCGAAATACGCAGTATTTT. Residues: CASSPPGGPRNTQYF.

The gene calls are TRBV7-8 and TRBJ2-7; TRBD1 agrees at 10 bases. The CDR3 is 15 amino acids. CDR1 is SGHVS and CDR2 is FQNEAQ in the germline V gene. V shed 5 bases and J 1 base; nucleotides not matched to a gene: 5. The CDR3 sequence is CASSRQGALSYEQYF. The CDR3 nucleotides are TGTGCCAGCAGCCGACAGGGGGCTCTATCCTACGAGCAGTACTTC.

The chain employs TRBV9 and TRBJ2-7; TRBD2 might be the D (5 bases). Trimming removed 0 bases at V and 5 bases at J, with 6 bases between. The CDR3 runs to 12 residues. Germline CDR1 and CDR2: SGDLS and YYNGEE. CDR3 in DNA: TGTGCCAGCAGCGTAGGGGGAGACGAGCAGTACTTC. This translates into CASSVGGDEQYF.

This chain joins TRBV25-1 and TRBJ2-3, with D possibly TRBD1 on 5 matching bases. This CDR3 has 15 residues. The germline gives CDR1 MGHDK, CDR2 SYGVNS. Trimming removed 1 base from V and 2 bases from J, with 10 bases in between. CDR3 region: CASSELGVSTDTQYF. CDR3 sequence (DNA): TGTGCCAGCAGTGAATTAGGGGTCTCCACAGATACGCAGTATTTT.

J is TRBJ2-7 and V is TRBV5-6, with a weak D call TRBD1 (5 bases). The CDR3 totals 14 residues. The ends were cut back, 0 bases at V and 2 bases at J, with 9 bases in the middle. Germline lookup yields CDR1 SGHDT and CDR2 YYEEEE. The CDR3 region has the DNA TGTGCCAGCAGCTTGGGGGGCAGGGCCTACGAGCAGTACTTC. It specifies CASSLGGRAYEQYF.

The CDR3: CASSPSSNFETQYF. The DNA for the CDR3 is TGTGCCAGCAGCCCTTCTAGCAATTTCGAGACCCAGTACTTC. The rearrangement links TRBV7-8 to TRBJ2-5, with D possibly matching TRBD2 (5 bases). There are 14 residues in the CDR3. Germline V gene data show CDR1 as SGHVS and CDR2 as FQNEAQ. V shed 5 bases and J shed 5 bases, with 15 bases lying between them.

The chain recombines TRBV19 with TRBJ1-2; tentative D call: TRBD1 (5 bases). CDR1 is LNHDA and CDR2 is SQIVND in the germline V gene (reference sequence). The V end lost 5 bases, the J end lost 6 bases, and 16 bases lay between the germline ends. This CDR3 has 14 residues. In nucleotides, the CDR3 is TGTGCCAGTAGTGTGGTGGGGCAGACCCATGGCTACACCTTC. It translates to CASSVVGQTHGYTF.

The J gene is TRBJ2-7, the V gene TRBV29-1; 10 bases agree with TRBD1. Trimming took 4 bases from V and 2 from J; bases not matched to a gene: 5. Germline values: CDR1 SQVTM, CDR2 ANQGSEA. The CDR3 has 14 amino acids. CDR3 nucleotides: TGCAGCGTTGTCCGGACAGGGGGGGCCTACGAGCAGTACTTC. Its translation: CSVVRTGGAYEQYF.

The CDR3 sequence is CASSPPTGDSSPLHF. The CDR3 DNA is TGTGCCAGCTCACCACCAACAGGGGATAGTTCACCCCTCCACTTT. V and J are TRBV18 and TRBJ1-6, with 7 bases identical to TRBD1. Germline V CDR1 and CDR2: KGHSH, LQKENI. This CDR3 comprises 15 residues. Unmatched junction bases numbered 5, after V lost 0 bases and J lost 9 bases.

The chain uses TRBV6-5 and TRBJ2-2, with D perhaps matching TRBD1 (6 bases). The CDR3 runs 12 residues. CDR1 and CDR2 (germline): MNHEY, SVGAGI. V was trimmed by 7 bases and J by 6 bases, leaving 9 bases between them. The CDR3: CASTQGSGELFF. The CDR3 region has the DNA TGTGCCAGCACTCAGGGGTCCGGGGAGCTGTTTTTT.

V gene TRBV15 combines with J gene TRBJ2-7; 11 bases are a match to TRBD1. This CDR3 region has 15 residues. The ends lost 4 bases at V and 7 bases at J; junction bases unmatched: 9. The germline V gene has CDR1 LNHNV and CDR2 YYDKDF (reference sequence). CDR3 nucleotide sequence: TGTGCCACCAGCAATAGGACAGGGGGCGTCTCAGAGCAGTACTTC. This codes for CATSNRTGGVSEQYF.

This clone has a handful of counts. The genes are TRBV4-1 and TRBJ2-5; no reliable D call. Germline CDR1 is MGHRA and CDR2 is YSYEKL. CDR3 length: 13 amino acids. V was trimmed by 0 bases and J by 5 bases, leaving 7 bases between them. CDR3 amino acids: CASSQDTEETQYF. Here the CDR3 DNA reads TGCGCCAGCAGCCAAGATACGGAGGAGACCCAGTACTTC.

This chain connects TRBV5-4 to TRBJ2-5, with 8 bases identical to TRBD2. This CDR3 has 17 amino acids. Per the germline V gene, CDR1 is SGHNT and CDR2 is YYREEE (reference sequence). V trimming: 1 base; J trimming: 5 bases; junction bases outside the gene matches: 13. The CDR3 is CASSLFGGAPSRETQYF. CDR3 nucleotides: TGTGCCAGCAGCTTGTTCGGGGGGGCGCCCAGCCGGGAGACCCAGTACTTC.

This chain connects TRBV6-6 to TRBJ2-5, with TRBD2 as a possible D gene (6 bases). Per the germline V gene, CDR1 is MNHNY and CDR2 is SVGAGI (reference sequence). CDR3 length: 12 amino acids. V was clipped by 6 bases and J by 5 bases, with 10 bases between them. CDR3 sequence (DNA): TGTGCCAGCAGAGCGGGCAGCGAGACCCAGTACTTC. Encoded protein: CASRAGSETQYF.

V and J are TRBV5-4 and TRBJ2-1, with 16 bases lining up with TRBD2. The CDR3 loop spans 17 amino acids. CDR1 is SGHNT and CDR2 is YYREEE in the germline V gene (reference sequence). The V gene end was trimmed by 3 bases and the J gene end by 8 bases; junction bases not matched to a gene: 8. CDR3 residues: CASSSGLAGGLRDEQFF. The CDR3 coding sequence is TGTGCCAGCAGCTCGGGACTAGCGGGAGGGCTACGGGATGAGCAGTTCTTC.

The chain links TRBV6-4 to TRBJ2-7, with D maybe TRBD2 (6 bases). The CDR3 spans 15 residues. The germline V and J ends were trimmed by 2 bases and 2 bases, with 13 bases remaining between them. Germline V lookup: CDR1 MRHNA, CDR2 SNTAGT. The CDR3 sequence: CASSDRRDSTYEQYF. CDR3 coding DNA: TGTGCCAGCAGTGACCGTCGGGACTCGACCTACGAGCAGTACTTC.

The J gene is TRBJ2-1, the V gene TRBV5-1, with TRBD2 identical over 13 bases. Trimming at V came to 4 bases and at J to 7 bases, leaving 11 bases not matched to a gene. This CDR3 contains 17 residues. The V gene's germline CDR1 is SGHRS and CDR2 YFSETQ. The CDR3 DNA reads TGCGCCAGCAGCCCGGGACTAGCGGGACTGGGTTTGAATGAGCAGTTCTTC. Translation: CASSPGLAGLGLNEQFF.

The V and J genes are TRBV10-3 and TRBJ2-1, with 10 bases matching TRBD1. V lost 7 bases to trimming and J lost 8 bases; unmatched junction nucleotides: 11. The germline gives CDR1 ENHRY, CDR2 SYGVKD. The CDR3 length is 15 residues. The CDR3 region is CAITEKTGGLDEQFF. In nucleotides, the CDR3 is TGTGCCATCACCGAGAAGACAGGGGGCCTTGATGAGCAGTTCTTC.

The chain links TRBV6-6 to TRBJ2-1; TRBD2 matches 11 bases. The CDR3 totals 16 residues. Trimming removed 4 bases from V and 2 bases from J; junction bases left unmatched: 4. Germline lookup yields CDR1 MNHNY and CDR2 SVGAGI (reference sequence). CDR3 in amino acids: CASSSLAGGPYNEQFF. DNA for the CDR3: TGTGCCAGCAGTTCCTTAGCGGGAGGGCCCTACAATGAGCAGTTCTTC.

The chain recombines TRBV11-3 with TRBJ2-7; the D gene is possibly TRBD2 (5 bases). CDR3 length: 14 amino acids. V shed 0 bases and J shed 5 bases, with 11 bases lying between them. Germline loops: CDR1 SGHNT, CDR2 YENEEA. CDR3 protein: CASSLDLALNEQYF. CDR3 DNA: TGTGCCAGCAGCTTAGATTTAGCGTTGAACGAGCAGTACTTC.

The rearrangement links TRBV7-8 to TRBJ2-5; TRBD2 is a possible D gene (6 bases). In germline, CDR1 is SGHVS, CDR2 FQNEAQ. The V end was cut by 0 bases, the J end by 4 bases, with 12 bases between. This CDR3 comprises 15 residues. The CDR3 protein is CASSLALGLAETQYF. For the CDR3, the DNA is TGTGCCAGCAGCTTAGCGCTGGGACTTGCAGAGACCCAGTACTTC.

This chain links TRBV7-6 with TRBJ1-1, with a weak D call TRBD1 (6 bases). Trimming stripped 0 bases from V and 8 bases from J, with 13 bases between. The length of the CDR3 is 14 residues. Germline CDR1 and CDR2: SGHVS and FNYEAQ. CDR3 amino acids: CASSLAAGETEAFF. CDR3 DNA: TGTGCCAGCAGCTTAGCGGCAGGGGAGACCGAAGCTTTCTTT.

This chain joins TRBV28 and TRBJ2-7, with TRBD1 matching over 7 bases. The germline CDR1 and CDR2 sequences are MDHEN and SYDVKM. J lost 3 bases, V lost 6 bases, and 8 bases had no gene match. This CDR3 has 14 residues. Here the CDR3 DNA reads TGTGCCAGCAGATCCGGGACAGTGCTCTACGAGCAGTACTTC. Residues: CASRSGTVLYEQYF.

The chain joins TRBV5-1 to TRBJ2-1; no definite D call. CDR3 size: 14 residues. V was cut by 4 bases and J by 5 bases, with 13 bases left in between. Germline-derived CDR1 and CDR2 are SGHRS and YFSETQ. In DNA, the CDR3 is TGCGCCAGCAGCCGGGTTAATCGAGACAATGAGCAGTTCTTC. Protein sequence: CASSRVNRDNEQFF.

The chain recombines TRBV5-4 with TRBJ1-4; D not certain. The CDR3 loop spans 13 amino acids. Trimming took off 1 base at V and 7 bases at J, with 8 bases between the two ends. Germline lookup yields CDR1 SGHNT and CDR2 YYREEE (reference sequence). The CDR3 DNA reads as TGTGCCAGCAGCTTGAGTGAGTCTGAAAAACTGTTTTTT. It yields the protein CASSLSESEKLFF.

The gene calls are TRBV5-1 and TRBJ2-1; TRBD1 aligns across 7 bases. CDR1 and CDR2 from the germline V gene are SGHRS and YFSETQ. The CDR3 loop spans 19 amino acids. J lost 5 bases, V lost 6 bases, and 23 bases had no gene match. This CDR3 reads CASIPISLNTGVGDNEQFF. The CDR3 DNA follows: TGCGCCAGCATCCCTATCTCCCTAAATACAGGGGTTGGGGACAATGAGCAGTTCTTC.